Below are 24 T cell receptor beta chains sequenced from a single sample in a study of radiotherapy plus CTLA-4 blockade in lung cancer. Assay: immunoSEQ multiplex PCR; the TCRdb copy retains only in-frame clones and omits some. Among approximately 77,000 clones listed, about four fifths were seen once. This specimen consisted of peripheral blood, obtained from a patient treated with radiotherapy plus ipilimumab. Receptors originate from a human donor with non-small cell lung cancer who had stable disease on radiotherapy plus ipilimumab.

This CDR3 is CASSTETILAGGTGELFF. The CDR3 nucleotides are TGCGCCAGCAGCACCGAGACGATACTAGCGGGGGGCACCGGGGAGCTGTTTTTT. The chain uses TRBV5-1 and TRBJ2-2, with 12 bases that match TRBD2. In germline, CDR1 is SGHRS, CDR2 YFSETQ. Trimming at V came to 4 bases and at J to 4 bases, leaving 11 bases not matched to a gene. CDR3 length: 18 amino acids.

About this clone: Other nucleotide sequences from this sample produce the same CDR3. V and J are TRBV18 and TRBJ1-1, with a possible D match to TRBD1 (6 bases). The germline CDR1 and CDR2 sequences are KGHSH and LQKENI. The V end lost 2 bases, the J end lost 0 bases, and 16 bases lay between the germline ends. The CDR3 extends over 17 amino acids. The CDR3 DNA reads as TGTGCCAGCTCACCAGCGGGGCAGGGGTTTATGAACACTGAAGCTTTCTTT. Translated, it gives CASSPAGQGFMNTEAFF.

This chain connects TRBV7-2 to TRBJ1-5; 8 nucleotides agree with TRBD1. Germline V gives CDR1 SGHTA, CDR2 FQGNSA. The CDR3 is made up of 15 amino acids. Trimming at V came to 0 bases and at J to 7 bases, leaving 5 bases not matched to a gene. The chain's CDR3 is CASSLAGRGQQPQHF. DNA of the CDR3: TGTGCCAGCAGCTTAGCGGGCAGGGGGCAACAGCCCCAGCATTTT.

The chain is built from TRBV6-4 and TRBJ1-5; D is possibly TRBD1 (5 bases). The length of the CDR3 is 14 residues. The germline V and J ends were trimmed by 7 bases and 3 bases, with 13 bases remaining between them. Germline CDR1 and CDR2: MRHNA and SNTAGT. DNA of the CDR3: TGTGCCAGCAATCTGCTGGGGGTCAATCAGCCCCAGCATTTT. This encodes CASNLLGVNQPQHF.

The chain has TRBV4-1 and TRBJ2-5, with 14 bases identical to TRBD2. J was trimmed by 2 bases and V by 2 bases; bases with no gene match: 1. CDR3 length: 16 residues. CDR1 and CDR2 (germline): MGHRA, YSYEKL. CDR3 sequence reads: CASSQRLAGGQETQYF. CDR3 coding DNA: TGCGCCAGCAGCCAACGACTAGCGGGGGGGCAAGAGACCCAGTACTTC.

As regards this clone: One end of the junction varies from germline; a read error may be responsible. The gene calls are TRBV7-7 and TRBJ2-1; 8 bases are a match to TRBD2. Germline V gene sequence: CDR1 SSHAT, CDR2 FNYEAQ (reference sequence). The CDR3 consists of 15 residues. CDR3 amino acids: CASSPSTGGHGEQFF. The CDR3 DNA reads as TGTGCTAGCAGCCCATCAACGGGAGGGCATGGTGAGCAGTTCTTC.

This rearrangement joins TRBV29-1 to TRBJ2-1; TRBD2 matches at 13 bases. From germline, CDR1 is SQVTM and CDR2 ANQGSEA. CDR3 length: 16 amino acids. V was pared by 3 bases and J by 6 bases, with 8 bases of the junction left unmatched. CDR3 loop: CSVDFRLAGGLNEQFF. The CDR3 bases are TGCAGCGTTGATTTCCGACTAGCGGGGGGCCTCAATGAGCAGTTCTTC.

DNA of the CDR3: TGTGCCAGCAGTCCTAGCGGGGTAACCTACAATGAGCAGTTCTTC. This encodes CASSPSGVTYNEQFF. This sequence joins TRBV6-6 and TRBJ2-1, with 9 bases fitting TRBD2. CDR1 and CDR2 (germline): MNHNY, SVGAGI (reference sequence). V shed 5 bases, J shed 2 bases, and the junction held 4 bases outside the gene matches. This CDR3 spans 15 amino acids.

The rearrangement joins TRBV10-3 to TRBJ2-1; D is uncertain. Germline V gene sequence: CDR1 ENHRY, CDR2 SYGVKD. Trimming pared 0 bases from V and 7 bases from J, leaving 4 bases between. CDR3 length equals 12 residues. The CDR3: CAISESRNEQFF. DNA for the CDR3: TGTGCCATCAGTGAGTCGAGGAATGAGCAGTTCTTC.

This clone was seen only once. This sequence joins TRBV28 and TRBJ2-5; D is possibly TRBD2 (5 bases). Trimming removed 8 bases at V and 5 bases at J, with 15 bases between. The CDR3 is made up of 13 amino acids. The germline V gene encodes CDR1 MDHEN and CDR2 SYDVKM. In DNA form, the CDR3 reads TGTGCCAGCCCAACAGCGGTCAGGGAGACCCAGTACTTC. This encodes CASPTAVRETQYF.

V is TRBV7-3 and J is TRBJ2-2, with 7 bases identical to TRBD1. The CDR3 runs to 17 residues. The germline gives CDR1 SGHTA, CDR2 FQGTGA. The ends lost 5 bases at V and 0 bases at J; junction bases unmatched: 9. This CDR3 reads CASSPTSGTANTGELFF. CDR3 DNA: TGTGCCAGCAGCCCTACCTCCGGGACAGCGAACACCGGGGAGCTGTTTTTT. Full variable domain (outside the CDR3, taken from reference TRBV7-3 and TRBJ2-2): GAGVSQTPSNKVTEKGKYVELRCDPISGHTALYWYRQSLGQGPEFLIYFQGTGAADDSGLPNDRFFAVRPEGSVSTLKIQRTERGDSAVYLCASSPTSGTANTGELFFGEGSRLTVL.

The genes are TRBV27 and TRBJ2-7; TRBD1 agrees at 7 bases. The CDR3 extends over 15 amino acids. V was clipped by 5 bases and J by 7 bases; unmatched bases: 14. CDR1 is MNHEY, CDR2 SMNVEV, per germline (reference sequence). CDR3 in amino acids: CASSPNDRVEGEQYF. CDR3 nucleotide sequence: TGTGCCAGCAGTCCAAATGACAGGGTTGAGGGGGAGCAGTACTTC.

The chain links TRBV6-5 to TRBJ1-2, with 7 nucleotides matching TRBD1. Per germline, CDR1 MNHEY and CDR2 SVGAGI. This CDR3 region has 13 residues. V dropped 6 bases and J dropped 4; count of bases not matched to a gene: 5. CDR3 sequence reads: CASSPGQSYGYTF. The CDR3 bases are TGTGCCAGCAGCCCGGGACAGAGCTATGGCTACACCTTC.

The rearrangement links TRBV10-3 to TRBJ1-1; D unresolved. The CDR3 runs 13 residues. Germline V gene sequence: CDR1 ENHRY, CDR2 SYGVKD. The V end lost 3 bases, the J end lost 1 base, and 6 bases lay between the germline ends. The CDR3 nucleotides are TGTGCCATCAGTGATGGAGGGAACACTGAAGCTTTCTTT. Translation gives CAISDGGNTEAFF.

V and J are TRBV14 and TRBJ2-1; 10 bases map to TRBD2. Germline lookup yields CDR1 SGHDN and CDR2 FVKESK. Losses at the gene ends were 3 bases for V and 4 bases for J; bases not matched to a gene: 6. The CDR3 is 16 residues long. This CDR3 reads CASSHLAGVPYNEQFF. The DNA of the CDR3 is TGTGCCAGCAGCCATCTAGCGGGAGTCCCTTACAATGAGCAGTTCTTC.

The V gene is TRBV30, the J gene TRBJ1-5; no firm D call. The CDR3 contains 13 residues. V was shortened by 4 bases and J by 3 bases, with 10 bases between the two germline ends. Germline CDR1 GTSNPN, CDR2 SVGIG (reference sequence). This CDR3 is CAWTSHPNQPQHF. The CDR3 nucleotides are TGTGCCTGGACCTCACACCCCAATCAGCCCCAGCATTTT.

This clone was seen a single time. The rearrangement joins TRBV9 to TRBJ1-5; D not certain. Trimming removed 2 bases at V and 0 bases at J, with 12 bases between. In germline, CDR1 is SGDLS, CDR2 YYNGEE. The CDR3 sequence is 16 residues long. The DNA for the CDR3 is TGTGCCAGCAGCGTCGACCGTATAATTAGCAATCAGCCCCAGCATTTT. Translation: CASSVDRIISNQPQHF.

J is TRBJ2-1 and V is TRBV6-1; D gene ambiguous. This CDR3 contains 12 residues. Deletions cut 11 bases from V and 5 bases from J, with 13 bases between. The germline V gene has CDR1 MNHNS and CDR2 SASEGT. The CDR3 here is CAHSYINNEQFF. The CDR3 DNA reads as TGTGCCCATTCATACATTAACAATGAGCAGTTCTTC.

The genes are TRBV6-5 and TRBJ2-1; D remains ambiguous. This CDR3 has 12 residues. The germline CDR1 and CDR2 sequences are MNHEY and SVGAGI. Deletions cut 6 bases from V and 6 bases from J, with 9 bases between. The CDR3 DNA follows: TGTGCCAGCAGCGAGTCTCGCAATGAGCAGTTCTTC. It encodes CASSESRNEQFF.

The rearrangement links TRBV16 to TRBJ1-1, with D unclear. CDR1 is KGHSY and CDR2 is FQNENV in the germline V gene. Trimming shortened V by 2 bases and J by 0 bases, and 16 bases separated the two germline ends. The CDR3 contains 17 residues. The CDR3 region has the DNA TGTGCCAGCAGCCAAAAAGTAGTCGGACGGATGAACACTGAAGCTTTCTTT. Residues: CASSQKVVGRMNTEAFF.

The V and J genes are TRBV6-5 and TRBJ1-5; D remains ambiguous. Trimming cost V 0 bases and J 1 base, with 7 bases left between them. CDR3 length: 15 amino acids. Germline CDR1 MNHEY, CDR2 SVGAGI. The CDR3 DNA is TGTGCCAGCAGTTACTCGATAGACAGCAATCAGCCCCAGCATTTT. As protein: CASSYSIDSNQPQHF.

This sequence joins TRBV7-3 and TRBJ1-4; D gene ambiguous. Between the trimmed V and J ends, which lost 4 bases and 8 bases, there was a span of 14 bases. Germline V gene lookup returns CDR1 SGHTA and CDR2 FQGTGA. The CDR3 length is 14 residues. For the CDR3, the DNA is TGTGCCAGCAGCTCCCTGGGGAAGGCCGAAAAACTGTTTTTT. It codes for CASSSLGKAEKLFF.

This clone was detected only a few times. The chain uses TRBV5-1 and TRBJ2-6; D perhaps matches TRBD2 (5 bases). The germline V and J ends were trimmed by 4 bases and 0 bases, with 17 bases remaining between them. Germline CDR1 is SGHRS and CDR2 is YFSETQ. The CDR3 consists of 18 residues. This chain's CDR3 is CASSRGGKTSSGANVLTF. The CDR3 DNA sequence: TGCGCCAGCAGCCGGGGTGGGAAAACAAGCTCTGGGGCCAACGTCCTGACTTTC.

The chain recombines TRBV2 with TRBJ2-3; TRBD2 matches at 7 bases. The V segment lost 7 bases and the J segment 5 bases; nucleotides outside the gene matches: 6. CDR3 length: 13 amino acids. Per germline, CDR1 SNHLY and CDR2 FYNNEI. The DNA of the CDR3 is TGTGCCAGCAAAGGGAGGGCAAGAGATACGCAGTATTTT. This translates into CASKGRARDTQYF.